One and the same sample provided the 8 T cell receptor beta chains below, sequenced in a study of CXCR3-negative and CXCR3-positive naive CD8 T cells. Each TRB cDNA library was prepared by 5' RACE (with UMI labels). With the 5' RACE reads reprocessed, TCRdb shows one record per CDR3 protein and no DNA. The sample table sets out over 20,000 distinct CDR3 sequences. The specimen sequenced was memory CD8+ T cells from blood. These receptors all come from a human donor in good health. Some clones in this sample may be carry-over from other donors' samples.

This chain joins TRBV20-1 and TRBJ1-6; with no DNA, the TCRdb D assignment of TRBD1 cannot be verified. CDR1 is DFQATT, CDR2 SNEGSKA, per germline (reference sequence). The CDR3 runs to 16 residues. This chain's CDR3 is CSARDGTGELNSPLHF.

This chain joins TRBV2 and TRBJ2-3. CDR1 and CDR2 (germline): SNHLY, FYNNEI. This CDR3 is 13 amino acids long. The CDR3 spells CASSQWSLDTQYF. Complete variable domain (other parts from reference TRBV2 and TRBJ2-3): EPEVTQTPSHQVTQMGQEVILRCVPISNHLYFYWYRQILGQKVEFLVSFYNNEISEKSEIFDDQFSVERPDGSNFTLKIRSTKLEDSAMYFCASSQWSLDTQYFGPGTRLTVL.

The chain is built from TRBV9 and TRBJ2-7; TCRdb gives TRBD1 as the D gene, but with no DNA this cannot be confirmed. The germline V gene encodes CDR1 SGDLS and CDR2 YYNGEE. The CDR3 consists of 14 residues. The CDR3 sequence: CASSVGGAEYEQYF.

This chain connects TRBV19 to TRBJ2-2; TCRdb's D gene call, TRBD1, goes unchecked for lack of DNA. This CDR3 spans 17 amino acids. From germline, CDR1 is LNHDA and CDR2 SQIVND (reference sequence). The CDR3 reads CASSPPRGVPNTGELFF.

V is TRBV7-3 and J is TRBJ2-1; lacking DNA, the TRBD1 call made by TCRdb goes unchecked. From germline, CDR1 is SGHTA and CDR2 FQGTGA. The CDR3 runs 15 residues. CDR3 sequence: CASSLMGQRGDEQFF.

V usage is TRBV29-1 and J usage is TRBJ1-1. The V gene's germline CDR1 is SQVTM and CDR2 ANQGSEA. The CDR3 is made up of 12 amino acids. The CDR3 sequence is CSVAIMNTEAFF.

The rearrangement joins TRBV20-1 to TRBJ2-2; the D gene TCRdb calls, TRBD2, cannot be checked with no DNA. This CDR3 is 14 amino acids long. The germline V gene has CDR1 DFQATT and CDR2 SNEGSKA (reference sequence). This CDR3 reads CSAFSGLASGELFF.

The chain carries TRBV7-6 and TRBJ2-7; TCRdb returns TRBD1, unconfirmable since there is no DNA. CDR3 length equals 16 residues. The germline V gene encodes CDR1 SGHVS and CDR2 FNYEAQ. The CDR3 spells CASSEINGQGRYEQYF. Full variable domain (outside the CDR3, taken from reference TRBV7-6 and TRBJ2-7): GAGVSQSPRYKVTKRGQDVALRCDPISGHVSLYWYRQALGQGPEFLTYFNYEAQQDKSGLPNDRFSAERPEGSISTLTIQRTEQRDSAMYRCASSEINGQGRYEQYFGPGTRLTVT.